The 19 T cell receptor beta chains reported below all come from one sample, sequenced in a study of cytomegalovirus exposure and HLA in healthy donors. This PCR relied on a set of 60 Vbeta primers and 13 Jbeta primers. Repertoires were generated with immunoSEQ multiplex PCR, while TCRdb's copy carries only in-frame clones and drops some. This table has 110,000 or so clones, about 72% appearing once. Sequenced material: PBMCs. The source is a man between 45 and 60 years old in good health and CMV-seropositive.

This clone was seen only once. The CDR3 DNA reads as TGCGCCAGCAGCTTGGTTCGGGGGATTAATGAAAAACTGTTTTTT. It translates to CASSLVRGINEKLFF. The genes are TRBV5-1 and TRBJ1-4; weak D call: TRBD1 (5 bases). V lost 0 bases, J lost 4 bases, and 10 bases lay in between. Germline CDR1 SGHRS, CDR2 YFSETQ. The CDR3 has 15 amino acids.

The chain has TRBV7-9 and TRBJ2-7; D gene ambiguous. Germline V gene data show CDR1 as SEHNR and CDR2 as FQNEAQ (reference sequence). V dropped 1 base and J dropped 5 bases, with 9 bases sitting between them. The CDR3 sequence is 13 residues long. The chain's CDR3 is CASSLVEDHEQYF. The DNA of the CDR3 is TGTGCCAGCAGCTTAGTTGAGGATCACGAGCAGTACTTC.

The chain links TRBV7-9 to TRBJ2-1; no firm D call. Germline loops: CDR1 SEHNR, CDR2 FQNEAQ (reference sequence). CDR3 length: 14 amino acids. The germline V and J ends were trimmed by 5 bases and 0 bases, with 8 bases remaining between them. DNA for the CDR3: TGTGCCAGCAGCCTCGTATTCTCCTACAATGAGCAGTTCTTC. This translates into CASSLVFSYNEQFF. Complete variable domain (other parts from reference TRBV7-9 and TRBJ2-1): DTGVSQNPRHKITKRGQNVTFRCDPISEHNRLYWYRQTLGQGPEFLTYFQNEAQLEKSRLLSDRFSAERPKGSFSTLEIQRTEQGDSAMYLCASSLVFSYNEQFFGPGTRLTVL.

The genes are TRBV9 and TRBJ2-2, with TRBD2 matching 10 bases. With V trimmed by 4 bases and J by 1 base, 1 base remained unmatched. The CDR3 consists of 15 residues. CDR1 and CDR2 from the germline V gene are SGDLS and YYNGEE. The CDR3 sequence: CASSSSGRNTGELFF. The CDR3 bases are TGTGCCAGCAGCTCTAGCGGGAGGAACACCGGGGAGCTGTTTTTT.

This clone was detected once. This chain connects TRBV14 to TRBJ2-3; TRBD2 matches 10 bases. The J segment lost 1 base and the V segment lost 0 bases, leaving 4 bases of the junction unmatched. From germline, CDR1 is SGHDN and CDR2 FVKESK. This CDR3 has 17 residues. CDR3 residues: CASSQDVSGRGTDTQYF. In DNA, the CDR3 is TGTGCCAGCAGCCAAGATGTGAGCGGGAGGGGCACAGATACGCAGTATTTT.

The genes are TRBV7-6 and TRBJ2-2, with D hard to call. Per germline, CDR1 SGHVS and CDR2 FNYEAQ. The V end lost 5 bases, the J end lost 3 bases, and 4 bases lay between the germline ends. The CDR3 length is 12 residues. CDR3 nucleotides: TGTGCCAGCAGCCCATACACCGGGGAGCTGTTTTTT. Translation: CASSPYTGELFF.

V is TRBV27 and J is TRBJ2-5, with D perhaps matching TRBD2 (7 bases). The germline V gene has CDR1 MNHEY and CDR2 SMNVEV (reference sequence). V lost 0 bases and J 4 bases, leaving 15 bases between the germline ends. This CDR3 spans 16 amino acids. This CDR3 reads CASSLSSAGGRETQYF. The CDR3 region has the DNA TGTGCCAGCAGTTTATCGTCGGCCGGGGGGCGAGAGACCCAGTACTTC.

The V call is TRBV9, the J call TRBJ1-5; D gene ambiguous. The CDR3 spans 14 residues. V was trimmed by 2 bases and J by 0 bases, leaving 6 bases between them. The germline V gene has CDR1 SGDLS and CDR2 YYNGEE. CDR3 region: CASSVSYSNQPQHF. CDR3 DNA sequence: TGTGCCAGCAGCGTCAGTTATAGCAATCAGCCCCAGCATTTT.

The chain recombines TRBV5-1 with TRBJ1-2; possible D gene TRBD1, 6 bases. The V and J ends lost 4 bases and 0 bases respectively, with 13 bases between them. In germline, CDR1 is SGHRS, CDR2 YFSETQ. The CDR3 has 15 residues. The CDR3 DNA follows: TGCGCCAGCAGCGATACAGGGAGCTCTAACTATGGCTACACCTTC. Protein: CASSDTGSSNYGYTF.

This clone was observed a handful of times. The V gene is TRBV11-2, the J gene TRBJ1-4; no clear D gene. The CDR3 is 16 residues long. Germline values: CDR1 SGHAT, CDR2 FQNNGV. V lost 5 bases to trimming and J lost 0 bases, with 13 bases between them. The CDR3 is CASSPVRGATNEKLFF. As DNA, the CDR3 is TGTGCCAGCAGCCCGGTTCGAGGTGCAACTAATGAAAAACTGTTTTTT.

The chain recombines TRBV19 with TRBJ2-2, with TRBD2 matching over 8 bases. The CDR3 sequence is 16 residues long. Unmatched junction bases numbered 8, after V lost 6 bases and J lost 2 bases. The germline CDR1 and CDR2 sequences are LNHDA and SQIVND (reference sequence). CDR3 nucleotides: TGTGCCAGTAGGGGGAGACTAGCGCGTAACACCGGGGAGCTGTTTTTT. Translation: CASRGRLARNTGELFF. The full variable domain, its missing parts supplied by reference TRBV19 and TRBJ2-2, is DGGITQSPKYLFRKEGQNVTLSCEQNLNHDAMYWYRQDPGQGLRLIYYSQIVNDFQKGDIAEGYSVSREKKESFPLTVTSAQKNPTAFYLCASRGRLARNTGELFFGEGSRLTVL.

The V and J genes are TRBV7-9 and TRBJ1-2, with 7 bases aligning to TRBD1. Unmatched junction bases numbered 6, after V lost 2 bases and J lost 6 bases. The CDR3 spans 14 residues. CDR1 and CDR2 (germline): SEHNR, FQNEAQ (reference sequence). CDR3 in amino acids: CASSLTEGADGYTF. The CDR3 nucleotides read TGTGCCAGCAGCTTAACGGAGGGGGCGGATGGCTACACCTTC.

J is TRBJ2-7 and V is TRBV15, with TRBD2 matching over 9 bases. Germline values: CDR1 LNHNV, CDR2 YYDKDF (reference sequence). The CDR3 is made up of 15 amino acids. J lost 2 bases, V lost 3 bases, and 5 bases had no gene match. The CDR3 sequence is CATSRASGGTYEQYF. Here the CDR3 DNA reads TGTGCCACCAGCAGGGCCAGCGGGGGGACCTACGAGCAGTACTTC.

The chain carries TRBV27 and TRBJ2-3; 7 bases are a match to TRBD2. From germline, CDR1 is MNHEY and CDR2 SMNVEV (reference sequence). The length of the CDR3 is 20 residues. Trimming cost V 2 bases and J 1 base; bases outside gene matches: 18. Here the CDR3 reads CASSLPPVRGGPPRTDTQYF. The CDR3 DNA is TGTGCCAGCAGTTTACCCCCCGTGCGCGGGGGACCTCCTCGCACAGATACGCAGTATTTT.

This chain uses TRBV7-2 with TRBJ2-1, with TRBD2 identical over 7 bases. After removal of 4 bases from V and 7 bases from J, the junction contained 7 bases not matched to a gene. This CDR3 has 14 residues. CDR1 and CDR2 from the germline V gene are SGHTA and FQGNSA. CDR3 DNA: TGTGCCAGCAGCTCCCGGACTAGTACAAATGAGCAGTTCTTC. It is translated as CASSSRTSTNEQFF.

The chain has TRBV7-2 and TRBJ1-2, with D maybe TRBD1 (6 bases). In germline, CDR1 is SGHTA, CDR2 FQGNSA. The CDR3 length is 15 residues. The V end was cut by 1 base, the J end by 5 bases, with 14 bases between. Here the CDR3 DNA reads TGTGCCAGCAGCTTAGAATTTGGCAGGGGTTATGGCTACACCTTC. Translated: CASSLEFGRGYGYTF.

This sequence joins TRBV7-2 and TRBJ1-5, with 8 bases lining up with TRBD1. Germline-derived CDR1 and CDR2 are SGHTA and FQGNSA. V was pared by 5 bases and J by 7 bases, with 1 base of the junction left unmatched. This CDR3 is 12 amino acids long. This CDR3 is CASSDRGQPQHF. In nucleotides, the CDR3 is TGTGCCAGCAGCGACAGGGGCCAGCCCCAGCATTTT.

About this clone itself: Different DNA sequences within this sample yield the same CDR3. The V gene is TRBV9, the J gene TRBJ1-1, with TRBD1 matching over 7 bases. Germline lookup yields CDR1 SGDLS and CDR2 YYNGEE. The V segment lost 4 bases and the J segment 4 bases; nucleotides outside the gene matches: 7. This CDR3 has 14 residues. The CDR3 region has the DNA TGTGCCAGCAGCAAAGGGGGCGCATTCACTGAAGCTTTCTTT. This translates into CASSKGGAFTEAFF.

The V and J genes are TRBV7-9 and TRBJ1-1; D is uncertain. Germline assignment: CDR1 SEHNR and CDR2 FQNEAQ (reference sequence). The CDR3 is made up of 14 amino acids. The V end was cut by 1 base, the J end by 4 bases, with 10 bases between. The CDR3 nucleotides read TGTGCCAGCAGCTTAGGTGCGGTTCCCACTGAAGCTTTCTTT. This sequence encodes CASSLGAVPTEAFF.